Included here is one TCR beta chain sequence, with context. Its antigen is unidentified. This sample was taken from a study of chemoradiotherapy in HPV16-positive cancers. About the research overall: Functional T-cell assays on two HPV16-positive patients' cells defined candidate HPV-specific clones and common TCR motifs. Findings and limits, study-wide: HPV-specific T cells were functionally defined from only a couple of HPV16-positive patients. In HPV16-positive patients, HPV-responsive T-cell expansion tracked better recurrence-free survival. Candidate HPV-specific clones and E7-related TCR motifs grew in tumor during treatment.

The CDR3 contains 16 residues. V was clipped by 1 base and J by 2 bases; unmatched bases: 7. Per the germline V gene, CDR1 is SGHRS and CDR2 is YFSETQ. Generated by immunoSEQ multiplex PCR, the TCRdb table keeps only in-frame clones and is missing some. The sample carries 20,000 to 25,000 clones, roughly 90% recorded once. This TCR derives from a human donor with HPV-associated anogenital cancer. V is TRBV5-1 and J is TRBJ2-7, with 9 positions matching TRBD1. The sample consisted of blood, taken from a patient who underwent chemoradiotherapy. CDR3: CASSLNTGQGPYEQYF. CDR3 nucleotides: TGCGCCAGCAGCTTGAACACGGGACAGGGCCCCTACGAGCAGTACTTC.